This is a list of T cell receptor beta chains from one sample in a study of blood T cell repertoires in COVID-19. Libraries were prepared by immunoSEQ multiplex PCR; TCRdb keeps only in-frame clonotypes and omits some of them. The sample has about 270,000 clones; around 82% are singletons. Sequenced input: peripheral blood. These receptor sequences come from a woman aged 18-30 years with acute or convalescent COVID-19. The CDR3 runs from the conserved cysteine through the conserved F or W. Fields, in order: V gene, J gene, D gene, clone size, CDR3 DNA, CDR3 protein. A D gene is named only where the DNA matches it firmly. Size is stated for part of the rows, as once, few or many counts, or as a class when the clone is expanded.

TRBV15,TRBJ1-3,-,few,TGTGCCACCAGAGAAGGACAGCCCGGACTTTCTGGAAACACCATATATTTT,CATREGQPGLSGNTIYF
TRBV7-9,TRBJ2-1,TRBD2,-,TGTGCCAGCAGCTCGGGACTAGCGACATACAATGAGCAGTTCTTC,CASSSGLATYNEQFF
TRBV7-6,TRBJ2-1,TRBD2,-,TGTGCCAGCAGCTTAGAGGCTAGCGGGAGTGAGGATGAGCAGTTCTTC,CASSLEASGSEDEQFF
TRBV4-3,TRBJ2-1,-,-,TGCGCCAGCAGCCAAGAGAGGATGGAAGCTTACAATGAGCAGTTCTTC,CASSQERMEAYNEQFF
TRBV19,TRBJ2-3,TRBD2,-,TGTGCCAGTAGACTTCTGGCGGGAGGAGGGGCCCATACGCAGTATTTT,CASRLLAGGGAHTQYF
TRBV6-5,TRBJ2-7,TRBD1,-,TGTGCCAGCAGTTTACGACAGGGGTGGCACGAGCAGTACTTC,CASSLRQGWHEQYF
TRBV6-5,TRBJ2-7,-,-,TGTGCCAGCAGTTATTTCTCGGGTTCCTACGAGCAGTACTTC,CASSYFSGSYEQYF
TRBV3-1/TRBV3-2,TRBJ2-1,TRBD2,-,TGTGCCAGCAGCCAAGGCGTTGCTAGCGGGAGTAATGAGCAGTTCTTC,CASSQGVASGSNEQFF
TRBV7-9,TRBJ2-2,TRBD1,-,TGTGCCAGCAGCTTATTCCGAGACAGGGTGATTATGAACACCGGGGAGCTGTTTTTT,CASSLFRDRVIMNTGELFF
TRBV11-3,TRBJ2-1,TRBD2,-,TGTGCCAGCAGCTTGACGGGAGGGCCCCGTGGTGAGCAGTTCTTC,CASSLTGGPRGEQFF
TRBV6-5,TRBJ2-1,-,-,TGTGCCAGCAGAAGAGCGGATTCTTACAATGAGCAGTTCTTC,CASRRADSYNEQFF
TRBV25-1,TRBJ1-3,TRBD1,few,TGTGCCAGCAGTGAATTAGGAGGGGGCGAAAACACCATATATTTT,CASSELGGGENTIYF
TRBV7-6,TRBJ1-1,-,-,TGTGCCAGCAGCTTAGGTTTCCAGGAGAACACTGAAGCTTTCTTT,CASSLGFQENTEAFF
TRBV6-5,TRBJ2-5,-,once,TGTGCCAGCAGTTACGGCGGTAATAGGGAGACCCAGTACTTC,CASSYGGNRETQYF
TRBV14,TRBJ1-1,-,-,TGTGCCAGCAGCCAAGATCGCGGTGGCGGGACTTGGGACACTGAAGCTTTCTTT,CASSQDRGGGTWDTEAFF
TRBV9,TRBJ2-2,TRBD2,-,TGTGCCAGCACAGGACTAGGATCCACCGGGGAGCTGTTTTTT,CASTGLGSTGELFF